A single sample is the source of the 21 T cell receptor beta chains below, sequenced in a study of T cells in Graves' hyperthyroidism and ophthalmopathy. Amplified TCR beta CDR3 regions derived from RNA transcripts. Using the HTBI primer set, a first-round RT-PCR was run on the TCR CDR3. TCRdb recomputed calls from the multiplex PCR reads with MiXCR, one row per CDR3 protein. The sample lists about 600,000 distinct CDR3 sequences, 15% to 20% occurring once. Sequenced sample: blood. These receptors were taken from a woman aged 40 to 49 with Graves' ophthalmopathy.

This clonotype was seen a handful of times. The genes are TRBV19 and TRBJ2-2, with a tentative D call TRBD1 (6 bases). Trimming took 3 bases from V and 6 from J, leaving 17 bases between them. This CDR3 contains 16 residues. The germline V gene encodes CDR1 LNHDA and CDR2 SQIVND (reference sequence). For the CDR3, the DNA is TGTGCCAGTAGTATTACGTCCAGGGGCTACGCCGGGGAGCTGTTTTTT. Translated, it gives CASSITSRGYAGELFF.

Comment on this clonotype: This clone may be a read error of a much larger clone one base away. This rearrangement joins TRBV18 to TRBJ2-5; D might be TRBD1 (5 bases). The J call may not be correct, given that the DNA end is closer to TRBJ2-1. The CDR3 sequence is 15 residues long. Germline lookup yields CDR1 KGHSH and CDR2 LQKENI. The CDR3 coding sequence is TGTGCCAGCTCACCAAAGGGGTGGGTCCAAGAGACCCAGTTCTTC. It yields the protein CASSPKGWVQETQFF.

This clonotype was observed at least ten times. The chain employs TRBV6-5 and TRBJ2-7, with unresolved D. Trimming took off 0 bases at V and 3 bases at J, with 9 bases between the two ends. This CDR3 spans 14 amino acids. Germline V gives CDR1 MNHEY, CDR2 SVGAGI. CDR3 loop: CASSYSRKGYEQYF. The CDR3 nucleotides are TGTGCCAGCAGTTACTCGAGGAAGGGCTACGAGCAGTACTTC.

This clonotype occurred many times. The V call is TRBV2, the J call TRBJ1-4; 7 nucleotides align to TRBD1. CDR3 length: 15 amino acids. Looked up from germline, CDR1 is SNHLY and CDR2 is FYNNEI. V was clipped by 7 bases and J by 8 bases; unmatched bases: 13. The CDR3 loop is CASTTDRVIREKLFF. CDR3 DNA: TGTGCCAGCACCACTGACAGGGTAATAAGGGAAAAACTGTTTTTT.

This clonotype was picked up many times. The chain links TRBV27 to TRBJ2-5; TRBD2 agrees at 9 bases. Germline values: CDR1 MNHEY, CDR2 SMNVEV (reference sequence). After removal of 5 bases from V and 5 bases from J, the junction contained 15 bases not matched to a gene. The CDR3 is made up of 17 amino acids. The CDR3 protein is CASSPRGASGKGETQYF. The CDR3 DNA reads TGTGCCAGCAGTCCTAGAGGGGCTAGCGGGAAGGGGGAGACCCAGTACTTC.

This clonotype was detected only a few times. The chain recombines TRBV11-2 with TRBJ1-3; no clear D gene. The CDR3 extends over 16 amino acids. Germline V gene data show CDR1 as SGHAT and CDR2 as FQNNGV. The germline V and J ends were trimmed by 5 bases and 4 bases, with 18 bases remaining between them. The CDR3 region is CASSVRLGSEGNTIYF. The CDR3 DNA reads as TGTGCCAGCAGCGTACGTCTGGGCTCCGAAGGAAACACCATATATTTT.

This clonotype has a count of ten or more. The chain combines TRBV2 with TRBJ2-1; maybe TRBD2 (5 bases). CDR3 length: 17 residues. CDR1 and CDR2 (germline): SNHLY, FYNNEI. V lost 2 bases and J 0 bases, leaving 14 bases between the germline ends. CDR3: CASSEKGAFSSYNEQFF. The CDR3 nucleotides are TGTGCCAGCAGTGAAAAGGGAGCGTTTAGCTCCTACAATGAGCAGTTCTTC.

Regarding this clonotype: A read error may produce the germline difference seen at one junction end. V gene TRBV29-1 combines with J gene TRBJ2-3; D is undetermined. CDR1 is SQVTM and CDR2 is ANQGSEA in the germline V gene. This CDR3 spans 11 amino acids. Written as DNA, the CDR3 is TGCGGCGTTGAGTGGGCAGATACGCAGTATTTT. It translates to CGVEWADTQYF.

This clonotype appeared many times. The chain joins TRBV12-3 or TRBV12-4 to TRBJ1-1, with a weak D call TRBD1 (5 bases). Trimming took off 3 bases at V and 0 bases at J, with 8 bases between the two ends. The CDR3 has 14 residues. The CDR3 DNA reads TGTGCCAGCAGTTTCCGACAGATGAACACTGAAGCTTTCTTT. Protein product: CASSFRQMNTEAFF.

J is TRBJ2-7 and V is TRBV5-5; D might be TRBD2 (6 bases). With 4 bases removed from V and 2 bases from J, the gap between germline ends came to 13 bases. The CDR3 consists of 14 residues. CDR1 is SGHKS, CDR2 YYEKEE, per germline (reference sequence). The CDR3 DNA sequence: TGTGCCAGCAGCCACGACGGGGGACCCTACGAGCAGTACTTC. It is translated as CASSHDGGPYEQYF. The full variable domain, completed using reference TRBV5-5 and TRBJ2-7, is DAGVTQSPTHLIKTRGQQVTLRCSPISGHKSVSWYQQVLGQGPQFIFQYYEKEERGRGNFPDRFSARQFPNYSSELNVNALLLGDSALYLCASSHDGGPYEQYFGPGTRLTVT.

V is TRBV12-3 or TRBV12-4 and J is TRBJ2-5; 8 nucleotides agree with TRBD1. CDR3 length equals 13 residues. The V and J ends lost 1 base and 12 bases, in that order; junction bases with no gene match: 7. CDR3 DNA: TGTGCCAGCAGTTTAGGTGCAGGGGGCTACGAGTACTTC. This translates into CASSLGAGGYEYF.

In the case of this clonotype: Its ends do not fully match the called genes, so a read error is possible. This sequence joins TRBV11-3 and TRBJ2-1; 11 bases are shared with TRBD2. The CDR3 has 15 amino acids. Germline V CDR1 and CDR2: SGHNT, YENEEA. The CDR3 DNA is TGTGCCAGCAGCTTAGAGACTAGCGGGAACAATGGGCAGTTCTTC. Its translation: CASSLETSGNNGQFF. Variable domain in full (rest from reference TRBV11-3 and TRBJ2-1): EAGVVQSPRYKIIEKKQPVAFWCNPISGHNTLYWYLQNLGQGPELLIRYENEEAVDDSQLPKDRFSAERLKGVDSTLKIQPAELGDSAVYLCASSLETSGNNGQFFGPGTRLTVL.

Notes on this clonotype: This clone may be a read error of a much larger clone one base away. This rearrangement joins TRBV7-9 to TRBJ1-4, with D maybe TRBD1 (5 bases). This CDR3 has 14 amino acids. V lost 3 bases, J lost 7 bases, and 12 bases lay in between. The germline V gene has CDR1 SEHNR and CDR2 FQNEAQ (reference sequence). CDR3 amino acids: CASSLGLGGEKLFF. The CDR3 nucleotides read TGTGCCAGCAGCTTGGGCCTGGGGGGTGAAAAACTGTTTTTT. The full variable domain, in which reference TRBV7-9 and TRBJ1-4 provide the parts outside the CDR3, is DTGVSQNPRHKITKRGQNVTFRCDPISEHNRLYWYRQTLGQGPEFLTYFQNEAQLEKSRLLSDRFSAERPKGSFSTLEIQRTEQGDSAMYLCASSLGLGGEKLFFGSGTQLSVL.

The gene calls are TRBV7-2 and TRBJ2-7, with D possibly being TRBD2 (5 bases). The CDR3 extends over 14 amino acids. CDR1 is SGHTA and CDR2 is FQGNSA in the germline V gene. Trimming removed 7 bases from V and 3 bases from J, with 16 bases in between. The CDR3 nucleotides are TGTGCCAGCACCTACGAGGGTTTAGGCTACGAGCAGTACTTC. Protein sequence: CASTYEGLGYEQYF.

The V and J genes are TRBV19 and TRBJ2-1; 7 nucleotides match TRBD2. V shed 5 bases and J 13 bases; nucleotides not matched to a gene: 14. This CDR3 is built from 14 residues. Germline values: CDR1 LNHDA, CDR2 SQIVND (reference sequence). Here the CDR3 reads CASSSIGRGTDQFF. CDR3 DNA sequence: TGTGCCAGTAGTTCCATCGGGCGGGGGACTGATCAGTTCTTC.

This clonotype occurred a few times. This chain uses TRBV15 with TRBJ2-1; D perhaps matches TRBD2 (6 bases). Germline loops: CDR1 LNHNV, CDR2 YYDKDF (reference sequence). V was pared by 0 bases and J by 2 bases, with 8 bases between. The CDR3 totals 15 residues. CDR3 region: CATSRDAGTYNEQFF. The DNA for the CDR3 is TGTGCCACCAGCAGAGACGCGGGAACCTACAATGAGCAGTTCTTC.

Ten or more counts support this clonotype. The chain links TRBV5-1 to TRBJ2-7, with TRBD2 matching 9 bases. CDR1 is SGHRS and CDR2 is YFSETQ in the germline V gene. Trimming cost V 0 bases and J 1 base; bases outside gene matches: 8. This CDR3 spans 17 amino acids. The CDR3 DNA is TGCGCCAGCAGCTTGGGGGTCGGGCTAGCGGGGTCCTACGAGCAGTACTTC. It is translated as CASSLGVGLAGSYEQYF. The complete variable domain, with remaining parts taken from reference TRBV5-1 and TRBJ2-7, reads KAGVTQTPRYLIKTRGQQVTLSCSPISGHRSVSWYQQTPGQGLQFLFEYFSETQRNKGNFPGRFSGRQFSNSRSEMNVSTLELGDSALYLCASSLGVGLAGSYEQYFGPGTRLTVT.

In DNA, the CDR3 is TGTGCCATCAGTAAGGCCAGCATGAACACTGAAGCTTTCTTT. Amino acids: CAISKASMNTEAFF. V usage is TRBV10-3 and J usage is TRBJ1-1; no clear D gene. CDR3 size: 14 residues. CDR1 and CDR2 (germline): ENHRY, SYGVKD. V was trimmed by 5 bases and J by 0 bases, leaving 10 bases between them.

This clonotype was observed at least ten times. The chain employs TRBV20-1 and TRBJ2-6; D is possibly TRBD2 (5 bases). Germline lookup yields CDR1 DFQATT and CDR2 SNEGSKA (reference sequence). This CDR3 is built from 16 residues. Trimming took 0 bases from V and 4 from J, leaving 13 bases between them. As DNA, the CDR3 is TGCAGTGCTAGAGACCCCCGGCGGGTCGGGGCCAACGTCCTGACTTTC. Residues: CSARDPRRVGANVLTF.

The gene calls are TRBV6-1 and TRBJ1-5, with 9 bases aligning to TRBD1. V shed 2 bases and J 4 bases; nucleotides not matched to a gene: 6. Germline V gives CDR1 MNHNS, CDR2 SASEGT. The CDR3 loop spans 16 amino acids. The CDR3 is CASSERDRVGNQPQHF. CDR3 nucleotide sequence: TGTGCCAGCAGTGAAAGGGACAGGGTCGGGAATCAGCCCCAGCATTTT.

The chain links TRBV7-3 to TRBJ2-3; tentatively, D is TRBD2 (6 bases). CDR1 SGHTA and CDR2 FQGTGA come from the germline V gene. This CDR3 contains 14 residues. The V and J ends lost 5 bases and 5 bases respectively, with 14 bases between them. CDR3: CASSPGGGGDTQYF. The CDR3 DNA reads as TGTGCCAGCAGCCCCGGGGGTGGAGGAGATACGCAGTATTTT.